In this sample, the clone carrying this T cell receptor beta chain turned up a few times. The antigen is undetermined. The data were obtained in a study of regulatory T cells in long-lasting Graves disease. At the level of the study: The study counted Graves' disease as persistent given over 5 years of antithyroid drugs and positive TSH receptor antibodies. General observations from the study: What was studied was peripheral blood only, and not thyroid tissue. Fewer public clonotypes were shared by new patients (roughly 970) than by persistent patients (approximately 2,700).

The time point denotes: persistent/refractory GD, antithyroid drugs over 5 years with positive TRAb. The TCR library was prepared using RNA isolated from PBMCs. The germline gives CDR1 SGDLS, CDR2 YYNGEE. The CDR3 spans 15 residues. V shed 3 bases, J shed 3 bases, and the junction held 8 bases outside the gene matches. The authors built TCR beta libraries using iRepertoire HTBI primers and Arm-PCR of CDR3 regions. TCRdb processed the multiplex PCR reads anew with MiXCR; each CDR3 protein has one entry. The repertoire holds a few hundred thousand distinct CDR3 sequences, around a quarter seen once, with about a quarter in the top ten.

The source was peripheral blood mononuclear cells (PBMCs), collected when the disease was refractory, from a patient treated with antithyroid drugs. This TCR was sampled from a female donor with Graves disease. The chain recombines TRBV9 with TRBJ1-2; 7 bases align to TRBD1. CDR3 loop: CASSGDQGGHYGYTF. In DNA form, the CDR3 reads TGTGCCAGCAGCGGGGATCAGGGGGGGCACTATGGCTACACCTTC.